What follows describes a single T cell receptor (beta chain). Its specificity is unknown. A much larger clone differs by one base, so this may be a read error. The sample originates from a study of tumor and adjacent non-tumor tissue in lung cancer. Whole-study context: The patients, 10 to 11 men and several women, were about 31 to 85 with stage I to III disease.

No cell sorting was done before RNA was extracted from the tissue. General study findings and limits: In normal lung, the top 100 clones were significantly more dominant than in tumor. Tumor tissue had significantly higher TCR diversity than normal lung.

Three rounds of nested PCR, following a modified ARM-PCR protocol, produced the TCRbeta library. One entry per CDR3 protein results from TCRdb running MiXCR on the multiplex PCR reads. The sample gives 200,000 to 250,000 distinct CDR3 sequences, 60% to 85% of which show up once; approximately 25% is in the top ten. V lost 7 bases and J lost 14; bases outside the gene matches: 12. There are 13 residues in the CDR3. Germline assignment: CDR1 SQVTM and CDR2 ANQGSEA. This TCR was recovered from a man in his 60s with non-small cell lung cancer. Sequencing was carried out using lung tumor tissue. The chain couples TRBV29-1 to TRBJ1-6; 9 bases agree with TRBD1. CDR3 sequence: CSAQGPGQGSLHF. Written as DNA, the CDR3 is TGCAGCGCTCAAGGGCCGGGACAGGGATCCCTCCACTTT. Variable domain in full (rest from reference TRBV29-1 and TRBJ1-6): SAVISQKPSRDICQRGTSLTIQCQVDSQVTMMFWYRQQPGQSLTLIATANQGSEATYESGFVIDKFPISRPNLTFSTLTVSNMSPEDSSIYLCSAQGPGQGSLHFGNGTRLTVT.